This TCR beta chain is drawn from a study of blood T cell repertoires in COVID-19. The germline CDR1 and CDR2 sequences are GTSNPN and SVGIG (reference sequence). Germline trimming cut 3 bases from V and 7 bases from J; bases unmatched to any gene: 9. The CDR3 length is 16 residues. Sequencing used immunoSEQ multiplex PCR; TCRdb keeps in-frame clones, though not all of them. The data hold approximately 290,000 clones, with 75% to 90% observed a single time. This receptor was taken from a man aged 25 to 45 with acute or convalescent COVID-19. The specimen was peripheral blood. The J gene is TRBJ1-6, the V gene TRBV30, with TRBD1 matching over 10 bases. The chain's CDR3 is CAWRQTGGRPNSPLHF. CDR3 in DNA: TGTGCCTGGAGACAGACAGGGGGCAGGCCGAATTCACCCCTCCACTTT. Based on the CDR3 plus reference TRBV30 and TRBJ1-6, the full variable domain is SQTIHQWPATLVQPVGSPLSLECTVEGTSNPNLYWYRQAAGRGLQLLFYSVGIGQISSEVPQNLSASRPQDRQFILSSKKLLLSDSGFYLCAWRQTGGRPNSPLHFGNGTRLTVT.